Listed here are 27 T cell receptor beta chains from one sample, sequenced in a study of shared clonotypes between healthy human individuals. TCRdb's copy holds only in-frame clones and misses some; the assay was immunoSEQ multiplex PCR. The table has 1,400,000 or so clones, 98% to 99% seen once; the top ten hold around 0.33%. Input material: naive CD4+ T cells sorted from blood. The subset denotes: CD45RA+ positively selected. The receptors were sampled from a young man in good health.

This CDR3 reads CASSLARSQRWGEQFF. The CDR3 nucleotides read TGTGCCAGCAGCTTGGCCCGCTCTCAACGGTGGGGTGAGCAGTTCTTC. The chain carries TRBV5-4 and TRBJ2-1; D unresolved. Germline lookup yields CDR1 SGHNT and CDR2 YYREEE (reference sequence). CDR3 length equals 16 residues. Between the trimmed V and J ends, which lost 0 bases and 9 bases, there was a span of 19 bases.

The CDR3 is CASSLDGRQGGGYTF. CDR3 nucleotide sequence: TGCGCCAGCAGCTTGGATGGCAGGCAAGGAGGTGGCTACACCTTC. J is TRBJ1-2 and V is TRBV5-1; D gene ambiguous. Germline V lookup: CDR1 SGHRS, CDR2 YFSETQ. The CDR3 consists of 15 residues. Deletions cut 0 bases from V and 7 bases from J, with 16 bases between.

The V and J genes are TRBV27 and TRBJ2-2, with 8 bases fitting TRBD2. The CDR3 has 15 residues. CDR1 MNHEY and CDR2 SMNVEV come from the germline V gene (reference sequence). J was trimmed by 3 bases and V by 6 bases; bases with no gene match: 6. Written as DNA, the CDR3 is TGTGCCAGCAGCCTGGGGCGGGGGGACACCGGGGAGCTGTTTTTT. Protein: CASSLGRGDTGELFF.

The chain employs TRBV19 and TRBJ2-7; 12 bases are shared with TRBD1. The junction had 9 bases not matched to a gene; V was cut back by 3 bases and J by 6 bases. The CDR3 spans 16 residues. Germline lookup yields CDR1 LNHDA and CDR2 SQIVND (reference sequence). The CDR3 is CASSILVGQGAIEQYF. CDR3 in DNA: TGTGCCAGTAGTATCTTGGTGGGACAGGGGGCGATCGAGCAGTACTTC.

This sequence joins TRBV5-1 and TRBJ2-3; D might be TRBD2 (6 bases). Germline assignment: CDR1 SGHRS and CDR2 YFSETQ. This CDR3 comprises 16 residues. V gave up 3 bases and J gave up 4 bases, with 18 bases separating them. CDR3 bases: TGCGCCAGCAGCTCTTCCCGACTAGGGTTGCCAGATACGCAGTATTTT. It encodes CASSSSRLGLPDTQYF. The full variable domain, completed using reference TRBV5-1 and TRBJ2-3, is KAGVTQTPRYLIKTRGQQVTLSCSPISGHRSVSWYQQTPGQGLQFLFEYFSETQRNKGNFPGRFSGRQFSNSRSEMNVSTLELGDSALYLCASSSSRLGLPDTQYFGPGTRLTVL.

As concerns this clone: This same CDR3 is encoded by further DNA sequences in the sample. The V gene is TRBV18, the J gene TRBJ2-2; maybe TRBD2 (6 bases). Between the trimmed V and J ends, which lost 2 bases and 1 base, there was a span of 8 bases. Germline V gives CDR1 KGHSH, CDR2 LQKENI. The CDR3 is made up of 15 amino acids. CDR3 DNA sequence: TGTGCCAGCTCACCAAGGCGGGAGAACACCGGGGAGCTGTTTTTT. Translating it yields CASSPRRENTGELFF.

The CDR3 DNA reads as TGTGCCAGCTCACCACCGGGACGAATCTCTGGAAACACCATATATTTT. Encoded protein: CASSPPGRISGNTIYF. The V and J genes are TRBV18 and TRBJ1-3; D perhaps matches TRBD1 (5 bases). The germline gives CDR1 KGHSH, CDR2 LQKENI. V gave up 0 bases and J gave up 0 bases, with 9 bases separating them. This CDR3 is built from 16 residues.

The V and J genes are TRBV7-9 and TRBJ2-7; the D call may be TRBD1 or TRBD2 (5 bases each). Germline V gene data show CDR1 as SEHNR and CDR2 as FQNEAQ (reference sequence). V lost 5 bases to trimming and J lost 2 bases, with 25 bases between them. CDR3 size: 18 residues. The CDR3 DNA is TGTGCCAGCAGCCTACAAGGTTCCGGGACCAAAAGGGCCTACGAGCAGTACTTC. It translates to CASSLQGSGTKRAYEQYF. Filled out from reference TRBV7-9 and TRBJ2-7, the complete variable domain reads DTGVSQNPRHKITKRGQNVTFRCDPISEHNRLYWYRQTLGQGPEFLTYFQNEAQLEKSRLLSDRFSAERPKGSFSTLEIQRTEQGDSAMYLCASSLQGSGTKRAYEQYFGPGTRLTVT.

The rearrangement uses TRBV7-8 and TRBJ2-7; possible D gene TRBD2, 6 bases. This CDR3 has 16 residues. Germline values: CDR1 SGHVS, CDR2 FQNEAQ. V was pared by 5 bases and J by 0 bases, with 17 bases between. CDR3 amino acids: CASSHIEVADSYEQYF. The CDR3 DNA reads TGTGCCAGCAGCCACATCGAGGTAGCGGACTCCTACGAGCAGTACTTC.

The rearrangement uses TRBV7-6 and TRBJ1-4, with D uncertain. The CDR3 spans 14 residues. Germline lookup yields CDR1 SGHVS and CDR2 FNYEAQ. The ends were cut back, 1 base at V and 7 bases at J, with 10 bases in the middle. This CDR3 is CASSLGGRSEKLFF. In DNA, the CDR3 is TGTGCCAGCAGCTTAGGCGGGAGGAGTGAAAAACTGTTTTTT. Drawing the rest from reference TRBV7-6 and TRBJ1-4, the complete variable domain is GAGVSQSPRYKVTKRGQDVALRCDPISGHVSLYWYRQALGQGPEFLTYFNYEAQQDKSGLPNDRFSAERPEGSISTLTIQRTEQRDSAMYRCASSLGGRSEKLFFGSGTQLSVL.

This chain joins TRBV18 and TRBJ1-5; no clear D gene. Per germline, CDR1 KGHSH and CDR2 LQKENI. The CDR3 has 13 amino acids. V was shortened by 4 bases and J by 0 bases, with 4 bases between the two germline ends. CDR3 sequence (DNA): TGTGCCAGCTCACAGGATAGCAATCAGCCCCAGCATTTT. This codes for CASSQDSNQPQHF. The full variable domain, completed using reference TRBV18 and TRBJ1-5, is NAGVMQNPRHLVRRRGQEARLRCSPMKGHSHVYWYRQLPEEGLKFMVYLQKENIIDESGMPKERFSAEFPKEGPSILRIQQVVRGDSAAYFCASSQDSNQPQHFGDGTRLSIL.

CDR3 nucleotide sequence: TGTGCCACCAGCAGAGAAGCGGGTAGTAGAACCTACGAGCAGTACTTC. Its protein product is CATSREAGSRTYEQYF. The chain uses TRBV15 and TRBJ2-7, with a weak D call TRBD2 (6 bases). This CDR3 has 16 residues. Trimming took 0 bases from V and 2 from J, leaving 14 bases between them. The V gene's germline CDR1 is LNHNV and CDR2 YYDKDF (reference sequence).

This CDR3 reads CSANTKGANTEAFF. The CDR3 DNA is TGCAGCGCTAATACGAAGGGGGCAAACACTGAAGCTTTCTTT. V gene TRBV29-1 combines with J gene TRBJ1-1; 7 nucleotides agree with TRBD1. Germline V gene sequence: CDR1 SQVTM, CDR2 ANQGSEA. The length of the CDR3 is 14 residues. J lost 2 bases, V lost 7 bases, and 10 bases had no gene match.

The chain has TRBV2 and TRBJ2-7; TRBD1 is a possible D gene (6 bases). The CDR3 runs 15 residues. Germline lookup yields CDR1 SNHLY and CDR2 FYNNEI. Trimming took 4 bases from V and 7 from J, leaving 20 bases between them. DNA of the CDR3: TGTGCCAGCAGTGTAGACAGGACGACTACGGGGGAGCAGTACTTC. This codes for CASSVDRTTTGEQYF. Supplemented by reference TRBV2 and TRBJ2-7, the full variable domain reads EPEVTQTPSHQVTQMGQEVILRCVPISNHLYFYWYRQILGQKVEFLVSFYNNEISEKSEIFDDQFSVERPDGSNFTLKIRSTKLEDSAMYFCASSVDRTTTGEQYFGPGTRLTVT.

The chain joins TRBV9 to TRBJ2-7, with 10 bases lining up with TRBD1. V lost 3 bases, J lost 0 bases, and 6 bases stayed unmatched. There are 16 residues in the CDR3. The V gene's germline CDR1 is SGDLS and CDR2 YYNGEE. The CDR3 bases are TGTGCCAGCAGCGATAACCGGGACAGGGGCTCCTACGAGCAGTACTTC. The encoded protein is CASSDNRDRGSYEQYF.

The V gene is TRBV30, the J gene TRBJ2-7; D uncertain. The CDR3 length is 13 residues. V was trimmed by 0 bases and J by 1 base, leaving 7 bases between them. CDR1 is GTSNPN, CDR2 SVGIG, per germline (reference sequence). DNA of the CDR3: TGTGCCTGGAGTGTACCACGGTCCTACGAGCAGTACTTC. Encoded protein: CAWSVPRSYEQYF.

The gene calls are TRBV10-3 and TRBJ1-4, with 7 bases aligning to TRBD1. The CDR3 is 14 residues long. Per the germline V gene, CDR1 is ENHRY and CDR2 is SYGVKD. The ends lost 3 bases at V and 10 bases at J; junction bases unmatched: 8. CDR3 sequence (DNA): TGTGCCATCAGTGAAGACAGGGTTTTGGCAAAACTGTTTTTT. The encoded protein is CAISEDRVLAKLFF.

This rearrangement joins TRBV6-5 to TRBJ2-7; 7 bases agree with TRBD1. The junction had 8 bases not matched to a gene; V was cut back by 0 bases and J by 3 bases. Germline V lookup: CDR1 MNHEY, CDR2 SVGAGI. The CDR3 has 16 amino acids. The CDR3 DNA sequence: TGTGCCAGCAGTTACTCGACCACGACAGGGAGCTACGAGCAGTACTTC. Translation gives CASSYSTTTGSYEQYF.

V and J are TRBV5-6 and TRBJ1-2; TRBD1 matches 8 bases. Germline CDR1 is SGHDT and CDR2 is YYEEEE. V trimming: 1 base; J trimming: 2 bases; junction bases outside the gene matches: 16. This CDR3 contains 19 residues. CDR3 region: CASSLRPGVQGALNYGYTF. CDR3 sequence (DNA): TGTGCCAGCAGCTTGAGACCGGGTGTTCAGGGGGCGCTCAACTATGGCTACACCTTC. The full variable domain, rest sourced from reference TRBV5-6 and TRBJ1-2, is DAGVTQSPTHLIKTRGQQVTLRCSPKSGHDTVSWYQQALGQGPQFIFQYYEEEERQRGNFPDRFSGHQFPNYSSELNVNALLLGDSALYLCASSLRPGVQGALNYGYTFGSGTRLTVV.

This chain uses TRBV27 with TRBJ1-2, with 9 bases lining up with TRBD1. From germline, CDR1 is MNHEY and CDR2 SMNVEV (reference sequence). The J segment lost 7 bases and the V segment lost 4 bases, leaving 7 bases of the junction unmatched. The CDR3 spans 14 residues. The CDR3 is CASSSNRGLSGYTF. The CDR3 coding sequence is TGTGCCAGCAGTTCCAACAGGGGGCTAAGTGGCTACACCTTC.

The chain recombines TRBV11-2 with TRBJ2-2, with D uncertain. CDR1 and CDR2 from the germline V gene are SGHAT and FQNNGV. The CDR3 runs to 14 residues. V lost 0 bases and J 8 bases, leaving 10 bases between the germline ends. CDR3 region: CASSLDPLRGELFF. As DNA, the CDR3 is TGTGCCAGCAGCTTAGATCCCCTCAGGGGGGAGCTGTTTTTT.

This sequence joins TRBV27 and TRBJ2-2, with 13 bases aligning to TRBD2. The V and J ends lost 5 bases and 0 bases, in that order; junction bases with no gene match: 9. Germline V lookup: CDR1 MNHEY, CDR2 SMNVEV (reference sequence). The CDR3 covers 19 residues. The CDR3 DNA reads as TGTGCCAGCAGTCTCGGACCGGGACTAGCGGGAACGAACACCGGGGAGCTGTTTTTT. Encoded protein: CASSLGPGLAGTNTGELFF.

The V gene is TRBV23-1, the J gene TRBJ2-7; the D gene is possibly TRBD2 (6 bases). TRBV23-1 is an ORF for which the function is uncertain. CDR3 length equals 15 residues. The V and J ends lost 3 bases and 3 bases respectively, with 15 bases between them. The CDR3 coding sequence is TGCGCCAGCAGTCAGCGAGGGACTCCTAGCTACGAGCAGTACTTC. It specifies CASSQRGTPSYEQYF.

The chain employs TRBV19 and TRBJ2-7; TRBD1 is a possible D gene (6 bases). Germline CDR1 LNHDA, CDR2 SQIVND (reference sequence). V dropped 4 bases and J dropped 6 bases, with 19 bases sitting between them. CDR3 length: 15 amino acids. The CDR3 spells CASSTLGRGSIEQYF. DNA for the CDR3: TGTGCCAGTAGTACCCTAGGCAGGGGATCAATCGAGCAGTACTTC.

A few counts support this clone. This CDR3 is also generated by other DNA sequences in the sample. The chain joins TRBV2 to TRBJ2-7, with D hard to call. The CDR3 length is 12 residues. The V gene lost 3 bases and the J gene lost 0 bases, with 3 bases spanning the gap. Germline-derived CDR1 and CDR2 are SNHLY and FYNNEI. Written as DNA, the CDR3 is TGTGCCAGCAGTGAGAGCTCCTACGAGCAGTACTTC. It yields the protein CASSESSYEQYF.

In its sample, this clone was seen once. The chain carries TRBV15 and TRBJ2-2; D is possibly TRBD2 (6 bases). Trimming shortened V by 3 bases and J by 6 bases, and 20 bases separated the two germline ends. Germline V gives CDR1 LNHNV, CDR2 YYDKDF (reference sequence). CDR3 length: 17 residues. CDR3 sequence reads: CATSSRSSGRAAGELFF. CDR3 DNA: TGTGCCACCAGCAGTCGATCCAGCGGGCGCGCCGCCGGGGAGCTGTTTTTT.

V is TRBV6-5 and J is TRBJ2-7, with D possibly TRBD2 on 7 matching bases. Germline V gene lookup returns CDR1 MNHEY and CDR2 SVGAGI. The V end was cut by 6 bases, the J end by 3 bases, with 15 bases between. CDR3 size: 14 residues. The CDR3 sequence: CASRRGGGDYEQYF. CDR3 in DNA: TGTGCCAGCAGACGGGGAGGGGGGGACTACGAGCAGTACTTC.